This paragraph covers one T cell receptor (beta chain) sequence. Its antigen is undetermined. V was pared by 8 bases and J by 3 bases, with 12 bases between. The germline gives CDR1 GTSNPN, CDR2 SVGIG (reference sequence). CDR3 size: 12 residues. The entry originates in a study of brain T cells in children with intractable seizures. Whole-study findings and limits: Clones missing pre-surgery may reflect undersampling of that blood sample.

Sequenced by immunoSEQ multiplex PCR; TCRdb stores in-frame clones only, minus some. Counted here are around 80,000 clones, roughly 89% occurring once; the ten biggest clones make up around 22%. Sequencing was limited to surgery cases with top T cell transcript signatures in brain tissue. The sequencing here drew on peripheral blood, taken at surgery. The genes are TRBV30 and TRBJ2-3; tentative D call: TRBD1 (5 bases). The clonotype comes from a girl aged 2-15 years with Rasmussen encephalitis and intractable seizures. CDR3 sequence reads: CARERGTDTQYF. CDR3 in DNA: TGTGCCCGTGAAAGGGGTACAGATACGCAGTATTTT.